The next 18 T cell receptor beta chains were all read from a single sample in a study of CD8+CD57+ T cells in acquired aplastic anemia. The use of genomic DNA as template underpinned the TCR beta VDJ and CDR3 profiling. TCRdb re-called the reads through MiXCR, storing one row per CDR3 protein. This sample carries around 500,000 distinct CDR3 sequences, roughly 34% of them seen once, and the ten largest clones take 0.82%. The authors sequenced patients whose flow cytometry had shown CD8+CD57+ cell expansion. The specimen sequenced was sorted CD4+, CD8+, or CD8+CD57+ T cells (not recorded which) from PBMCs. Receptors were obtained from a human donor with aplastic anemia.

This clonotype appeared a few times. This chain links TRBV20-1 with TRBJ2-2; TRBD1 matches at 9 bases. Germline-derived CDR1 and CDR2 are DFQATT and SNEGSKA (reference sequence). Germline trimming cut 5 bases from V and 5 bases from J; bases unmatched to any gene: 18. This CDR3 comprises 18 residues. The CDR3 coding sequence is TGCAGTGCTGGGACGGGACAGGGCCGCTTATTAGGGACCGGGGAGCTGTTTTTT. It codes for CSAGTGQGRLLGTGELFF.

The chain couples TRBV20-1 to TRBJ1-6, with TRBD1 matching 8 bases. This CDR3 has 15 amino acids. In germline, CDR1 is DFQATT, CDR2 SNEGSKA (reference sequence). V shed 4 bases and J 7 bases; nucleotides not matched to a gene: 9. The CDR3 loop reads CSANRAGGQNSPLHF. The CDR3 bases are TGCAGTGCTAATCGCGCAGGGGGCCAGAATTCACCCCTCCACTTT.

This chain uses TRBV7-2 with TRBJ2-7; D unclear. The length of the CDR3 is 15 residues. In germline, CDR1 is SGHTA, CDR2 FQGNSA. Trimming removed 6 bases at V and 3 bases at J, with 18 bases between. The CDR3: CASSYNADSGYEQYF. Here the CDR3 DNA reads TGTGCCAGCAGTTACAATGCCGATTCAGGCTACGAGCAGTACTTC.

This clonotype was recorded many times. The rearrangement links TRBV16 to TRBJ1-2; D gene unclear. This CDR3 has 14 residues. CDR1 and CDR2 from the germline V gene are KGHSY and FQNENV. V was pared by 2 bases and J by 1 base, with 8 bases between. CDR3 sequence (DNA): TGTGCCAGCAGCCAAGAGGGCCGTAACTATGGCTACACCTTC. This translates into CASSQEGRNYGYTF.

This clonotype was seen ten or more times. The gene calls are TRBV25-1 and TRBJ1-3; D is ambiguous. Trimming left V 7 bases short and J 3 bases short, with 4 bases between. Looked up from germline, CDR1 is MGHDK and CDR2 is SYGVNS. The CDR3 extends over 11 amino acids. CDR3 DNA sequence: TGTGCCAGCAAGCTTGGAAACACCATATATTTT. Its translation: CASKLGNTIYF.

The rearrangement links TRBV2 to TRBJ1-6, with D possibly TRBD1 on 6 matching bases. Germline CDR1 SNHLY, CDR2 FYNNEI. The CDR3 loop spans 15 amino acids. The V and J ends lost 9 bases and 5 bases respectively, with 17 bases between them. CDR3 residues: CASNRQAQNNSPLHF. As DNA, the CDR3 is TGTGCCAGTAACCGACAGGCTCAAAATAATTCACCCCTCCACTTT.

In this sample, this clonotype turned up many times. J is TRBJ2-6 and V is TRBV11-1; possible D gene TRBD1, 5 bases. Germline-derived CDR1 and CDR2 are SGHAT and FQDESV (reference sequence). The CDR3 loop spans 16 amino acids. Trimming pared 2 bases from V and 4 bases from J, leaving 12 bases between. This chain's CDR3 is CASSLFSGSGANVLTF. DNA for the CDR3: TGTGCCAGCAGCTTATTTTCAGGGTCAGGGGCCAACGTCCTGACTTTC.

This clonotype appeared many times. The chain links TRBV2 to TRBJ2-1; 7 bases map to TRBD1. Germline loops: CDR1 SNHLY, CDR2 FYNNEI. V was pared by 6 bases and J by 0 bases, with 8 bases of the junction left unmatched. The CDR3 totals 16 residues. The CDR3 coding sequence is TGTGCCAGCAGCGTCACGACAGGGAGCTCCTACAATGAGCAGTTCTTC. It encodes CASSVTTGSSYNEQFF. The full variable domain, with the rest looked up from reference TRBV2 and TRBJ2-1, is EPEVTQTPSHQVTQMGQEVILRCVPISNHLYFYWYRQILGQKVEFLVSFYNNEISEKSEIFDDQFSVERPDGSNFTLKIRSTKLEDSAMYFCASSVTTGSSYNEQFFGPGTRLTVL.

On this clonotype: The junction and the germline gene differ at one end; a read error may be behind it. The chain joins TRBV5-1 to TRBJ1-3, with D unclear. Germline CDR1 reads SGHRS; CDR2 reads YFSETQ. This CDR3 region has 15 residues. CDR3 in DNA: TGCGCCAGCAGCTTCAGCCCAGACTCTGGAAACACCACATATTTT. Protein: CASSFSPDSGNTTYF.

This clonotype has more than one count but fewer than ten. The chain joins TRBV12-3 or TRBV12-4 to TRBJ1-5, with D unresolved. The V end was cut by 3 bases, the J end by 3 bases, with 3 bases between. The CDR3 is 12 amino acids. CDR3 sequence reads: CASSFHNQPQHF. The CDR3 bases are TGTGCCAGCAGTTTTCACAATCAGCCCCAGCATTTT.

This clonotype appeared many times. This chain connects TRBV19 to TRBJ1-1; D unclear. CDR1 and CDR2 (germline): LNHDA, SQIVND (reference sequence). The CDR3 sequence is 15 residues long. Trimming cost V 6 bases and J 0 bases, with 14 bases left between them. This chain's CDR3 is CASRISEFMNTEAFF. DNA of the CDR3: TGTGCCAGTAGGATTTCAGAGTTCATGAACACTGAAGCTTTCTTT.

In this sample, this clonotype turned up a few times. The chain has TRBV7-8 and TRBJ1-1; 10 bases align to TRBD1. The CDR3 runs 16 residues. Germline lookup yields CDR1 SGHVS and CDR2 FQNEAQ. Trimming took 5 bases from V and 0 from J; bases not matched to a gene: 6. DNA of the CDR3: TGTGCCAGCAGCCACGGGGACAGGGGAATGAACACTGAAGCTTTCTTT. Translation: CASSHGDRGMNTEAFF. The whole variable domain, filled in from reference TRBV7-8 and TRBJ1-1, reads GAGVSQSPRYKVAKRGQDVALRCDPISGHVSLFWYQQALGQGPEFLTYFQNEAQLDKSGLPSDRFFAERPEGSVSTLKIQRTQQEDSAVYLCASSHGDRGMNTEAFFGQGTRLTVV.

This clonotype has a count of ten or more. This chain uses TRBV20-1 with TRBJ1-2, with D hard to call. V lost 6 bases and J lost 3, with 17 bases in between. CDR1 is DFQATT, CDR2 SNEGSKA, per germline (reference sequence). This CDR3 has 14 amino acids. This CDR3 reads CSATGLNWDYGYTF. The CDR3 nucleotides are TGCAGTGCCACTGGACTGAACTGGGACTATGGCTACACCTTC.

V usage is TRBV7-2 and J usage is TRBJ2-3; D unclear. The germline CDR1 and CDR2 sequences are SGHTA and FQGNSA. V lost 2 bases, J lost 7 bases, and 4 bases lay in between. The CDR3 is 11 amino acids. CDR3 in DNA: TGTGCCAGCAGCTTATCCAATACGCAGTATTTT. This sequence encodes CASSLSNTQYF.

The V gene is TRBV12-3 or TRBV12-4, the J gene TRBJ2-7; TRBD1 agrees at 9 bases. The J segment lost 5 bases and the V segment lost 5 bases, leaving 19 bases of the junction unmatched. This CDR3 is 18 amino acids long. CDR3 sequence reads: CASSGLPTSGTGWDEQYF. CDR3 sequence (DNA): TGTGCCAGCAGTGGACTACCGACCTCCGGGACAGGGTGGGACGAGCAGTACTTC.

This clonotype has a count of ten or more. The chain uses TRBV5-5 and TRBJ1-6; D is undetermined. Between the trimmed V and J ends, which lost 0 bases and 3 bases, there was a span of 7 bases. In germline, CDR1 is SGHKS, CDR2 YYEKEE (reference sequence). The CDR3 sequence is 15 residues long. The CDR3 coding sequence is TGTGCCAGCAGCTTGGGGTCTGACTATAATTCACCCCTCCACTTT. This gives the protein CASSLGSDYNSPLHF.

V is TRBV5-1 and J is TRBJ2-1; D not certain. The ends were cut back, 5 bases at V and 5 bases at J, with 14 bases in the middle. CDR3 length: 14 residues. Germline V gene sequence: CDR1 SGHRS, CDR2 YFSETQ. CDR3 residues: CASSPRSLHNEQFF. CDR3 nucleotide sequence: TGCGCCAGCAGTCCCCGAAGCCTTCACAATGAGCAGTTCTTC.

This clonotype was found many times. This chain connects TRBV19 to TRBJ2-7, with TRBD1 identical over 11 bases. Germline CDR1 and CDR2: LNHDA and SQIVND (reference sequence). Trimming removed 6 bases from V and 3 bases from J; junction bases left unmatched: 7. The CDR3 spans 15 residues. The CDR3 coding sequence is TGTGCCAGTAGGACTTCCGGGACAGGGGGCTACGAGCAGTACTTC. This sequence encodes CASRTSGTGGYEQYF.